This T cell receptor (beta chain) was identified during a study of blood T cell repertoires in COVID-19. The germline CDR1 and CDR2 sequences are MNHEY and SVGEGT. CDR3 size: 20 residues. Germline trimming cut 1 base from V and 2 bases from J; bases unmatched to any gene: 12. TCRdb's table, derived via immunoSEQ multiplex PCR, lists solely in-frame clones and lacks some. The sample consists of under 200,000 clones, about 90% of them appearing once. Sequencing used PBMCs or T cells enriched from blood (not recorded which). This rearrangement joins TRBV6-2 or TRBV6-3 to TRBJ2-2; 11 bases map to TRBD2. The receptor comes from a woman aged 45-65 years who had recovered from COVID-19. CDR3 in amino acids: CASSYFPSPGTSGNTGELFF. The CDR3 nucleotides read TGTGCCAGCAGTTACTTCCCGAGTCCCGGGACTAGCGGTAACACCGGGGAGCTGTTTTTT.